The clone carrying this T cell receptor beta chain was picked up many times. Antigen unknown. The CDR3 is 17 residues long. Germline-derived CDR1 and CDR2 are MNHEY and SVGEGT. The V end lost 4 bases, the J end lost 1 base, and 19 bases lay between the germline ends. Using its own MiXCR run on the reads, TCRdb lists one record per CDR3 protein. Of roughly 920,000 distinct CDR3 sequences detected, approximately 33% appear once; the ten largest clones hold about an eighth. This specimen comes from a study of T cell repertoires in cytomegalovirus infection. About the study: HLA-B-restricted CMV epitopes that are well studied, plus recently identified HLA-C-restricted ones, were used by the study. Study-wide points: CMV-specific TCR beta clonotypes restricted by HLA-C dominated the ex vivo response.

The chain employs TRBV6-2 or TRBV6-3 and TRBJ2-5, with D hard to call. This clonotype was sampled from a human donor in good health (CMV status not recorded). Some clones in this sample may be carry-over from other donors' samples. The sequences come from cultured CD8+ T cells from PBMCs, collected from culture after CMV antigen stimulation. The CDR3 sequence is CASSSPLDSAVQETQYF. The DNA for the CDR3 is TGTGCCAGCAGTTCGCCTTTAGACTCCGCCGTCCAAGAGACCCAGTACTTC.